The source of this TCR beta chain is a study of shared clonotypes between healthy human individuals. TCRdb's table, derived via immunoSEQ multiplex PCR, lists solely in-frame clones and lacks some. The table lists roughly 650,000 clones, less than 98% of them singletons, with about 0.06% in the top ten. A single count supports this clone. This receptor was taken from a woman aged 25 to 39 in good health. The sample comprised naive CD4+ T cells sorted from blood. Subset noted: CD45RA+ positively selected.

CDR3 in amino acids: CASSLDERSAEAFF. CDR3 bases: TGTGCCAGCAGCTTAGATGAACGTTCAGCTGAAGCTTTCTTT. The gene calls are TRBV11-2 and TRBJ1-1, with unresolved D. CDR1 is SGHAT and CDR2 is FQNNGV in the germline V gene. CDR3 length: 14 amino acids. Trimming removed 0 bases from V and 6 bases from J, with 11 bases in between.